The 3 T cell receptor beta chains below come from one sample, sequenced in a study of T cell changes during pregnancy in multiple sclerosis. Sequenced by immunoSEQ multiplex PCR; TCRdb stores in-frame clones only, minus some. The sample consists of tens of thousands of clones, just over 90% of them appearing once. The material was CD4+ T cells from peripheral blood mononuclear cells, obtained before pregnancy. These receptors all come from a female donor with multiple sclerosis, enrolled in a pregnancy study.

The genes are TRBV4-3 and TRBJ2-7; D is unresolved. Germline CDR1 LGHNA, CDR2 YSLEER. The CDR3 covers 15 residues. Between the trimmed V and J ends, which lost 0 bases and 2 bases, there was a span of 11 bases. CDR3 protein: CASSQDLRGAYEQYF. CDR3 bases: TGCGCCAGCAGCCAAGATTTAAGAGGAGCCTACGAGCAGTACTTC.

This clone was seen just once. The J gene is TRBJ1-1, the V gene TRBV11-2; TRBD1 aligns across 7 bases. This CDR3 spans 14 amino acids. Germline CDR1 is SGHAT and CDR2 is FQNNGV. Trimming removed 8 bases from V and 1 base from J; junction bases left unmatched: 7. As DNA, the CDR3 is TGTGCCAGCGGACTAAGGACAGGGAACACTGAAGCTTTCTTT. Protein sequence: CASGLRTGNTEAFF. Combining the CDR3 with reference TRBV11-2 and TRBJ1-1 gives the whole variable domain EAGVAQSPRYKIIEKRQSVAFWCNPISGHATLYWYQQILGQGPKLLIQFQNNGVVDDSQLPKDRFSAERLKGVDSTLKIQPAKLEDSAVYLCASGLRTGNTEAFFGQGTRLTVV.

The gene calls are TRBV5-1 and TRBJ2-1, with TRBD2 as a possible D gene (7 bases). CDR1 and CDR2 (germline): SGHRS, YFSETQ. Trimming cost V 7 bases and J 6 bases, with 20 bases left between them. CDR3 size: 15 residues. In DNA form, the CDR3 reads TGCGCCAGCCGAGGGGACTTTAGGGGGGGCAATGAGCAGTTCTTC. Translated, it gives CASRGDFRGGNEQFF.